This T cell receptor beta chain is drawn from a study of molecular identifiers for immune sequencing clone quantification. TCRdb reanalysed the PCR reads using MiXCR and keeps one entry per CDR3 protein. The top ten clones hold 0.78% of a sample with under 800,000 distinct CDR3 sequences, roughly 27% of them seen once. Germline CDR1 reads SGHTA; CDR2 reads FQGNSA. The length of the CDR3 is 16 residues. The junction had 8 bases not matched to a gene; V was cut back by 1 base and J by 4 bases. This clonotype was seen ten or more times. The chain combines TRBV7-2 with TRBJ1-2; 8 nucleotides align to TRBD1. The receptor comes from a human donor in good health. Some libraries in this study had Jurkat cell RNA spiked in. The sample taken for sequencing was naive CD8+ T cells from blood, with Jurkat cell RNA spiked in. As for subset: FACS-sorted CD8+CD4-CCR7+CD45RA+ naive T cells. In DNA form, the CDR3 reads TGTGCCAGCAGCTTAGAGGGGACAGGCGGGTTCTATGGCTACACCTTC. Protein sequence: CASSLEGTGGFYGYTF.